Listed here is a single T cell receptor beta chain. This sample is drawn from a study of blood T cell repertoires in COVID-19. The overall study: Material from acute and convalescent COVID-19 was sourced from the United States, Italy and Spain. The cDNA or gDNA used as material had been derived from T cells, B-cell-depleted T cells, or PBMCs.

In the original processing: Estimated nucleated cell counts came from reference gene primer amplification. Libraries were prepared by immunoSEQ multiplex PCR; TCRdb keeps only in-frame clonotypes and omits some of them. That table supplies the V and J calls and clone size; D and trimming were determined from the DNA. The sample yields around 80,000 clones, 75% to 90% seen once. Germline CDR1 MNHEY, CDR2 SVGAGI. The CDR3 covers 14 residues. V lost 5 bases and J lost 11, with 16 bases in between. V gene TRBV6-5 combines with J gene TRBJ1-6, with D possibly being TRBD1 (6 bases). The TCR comes from a woman between 65 and 79 years old with acute or convalescent COVID-19. Source material: peripheral blood. The CDR3 sequence is CASSPTGLGTPLHF. The DNA of the CDR3 is TGTGCCAGCAGTCCTACAGGGCTCGGAACACCCCTCCACTTT.